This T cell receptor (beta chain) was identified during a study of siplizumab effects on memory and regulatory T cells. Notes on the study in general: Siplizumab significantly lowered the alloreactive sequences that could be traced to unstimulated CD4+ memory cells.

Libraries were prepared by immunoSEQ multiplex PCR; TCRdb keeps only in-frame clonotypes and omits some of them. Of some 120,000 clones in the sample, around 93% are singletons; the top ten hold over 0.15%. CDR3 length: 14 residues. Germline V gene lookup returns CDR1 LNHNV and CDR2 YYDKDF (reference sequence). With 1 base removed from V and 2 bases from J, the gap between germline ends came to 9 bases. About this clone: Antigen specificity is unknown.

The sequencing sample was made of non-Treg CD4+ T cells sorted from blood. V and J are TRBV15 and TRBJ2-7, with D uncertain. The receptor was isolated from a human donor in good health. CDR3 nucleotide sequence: TGTGCCACCAGCAGAGTCGACACTGCCTACGAGCAGTACTTC. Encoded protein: CATSRVDTAYEQYF.